The 9 T cell receptor beta chains reported below all come from one sample, sequenced in a study of technical replicates of blood from a few donors. Generated by immunoSEQ multiplex PCR, the TCRdb table keeps only in-frame clones and is missing some. The table includes 53,000 or so clones, just under 95% detected once. The specimen was PBMCs. All receptors come from a human donor in good health. Some clones in this sample may be carry-over from other donors' samples.

The chain carries TRBV4-3 and TRBJ1-3; D possibly corresponds to TRBD1 (6 bases). Looked up from germline, CDR1 is LGHNA and CDR2 is YSLEER. This CDR3 spans 17 amino acids. The V gene lost 0 bases and the J gene lost 0 bases, with 12 bases spanning the gap. The CDR3 coding sequence is TGCGCCAGCAGCCAAGACACAGGGTCTAGCTCTGGAAACACCATATATTTT. This sequence encodes CASSQDTGSSSGNTIYF.

V usage is TRBV29-1 and J usage is TRBJ1-4, with TRBD1 matching over 9 bases. V shed 7 bases and J 7 bases; nucleotides not matched to a gene: 7. Per germline, CDR1 SQVTM and CDR2 ANQGSEA. The CDR3 totals 13 residues. As DNA, the CDR3 is TGCAGCGCCAAACAGGGGGCTGGTGAAAAACTGTTTTTT. Encoded protein: CSAKQGAGEKLFF.

The V call is TRBV4-3, the J call TRBJ1-2; a possible D gene is TRBD1 (5 bases). Looked up from germline, CDR1 is LGHNA and CDR2 is YSLEER. CDR3 length: 15 residues. Trimming cost V 0 bases and J 2 bases, with 10 bases left between them. CDR3 DNA: TGCGCCAGCAGCCAAGATACACGGGGGAACTATGGCTACACCTTC. Amino acids: CASSQDTRGNYGYTF.

The chain couples TRBV11-2 to TRBJ1-4, with TRBD1 identical over 9 bases. The CDR3 extends over 17 amino acids. V trimming: 4 bases; J trimming: 8 bases; junction bases outside the gene matches: 14. Germline V CDR1 and CDR2: SGHAT, FQNNGV. Here the CDR3 reads CASSSRGSLTGGEKLFF. The DNA for the CDR3 is TGTGCCAGCAGCTCCCGGGGGAGCCTCACAGGGGGCGAAAAACTGTTTTTT.

The genes are TRBV6-6 and TRBJ2-3; possibly TRBD2 for D (5 bases). This CDR3 region has 14 residues. Germline-derived CDR1 and CDR2 are MNHNY and SVGAGI (reference sequence). The V end lost 6 bases, the J end lost 4 bases, and 14 bases lay between the germline ends. The chain's CDR3 is CASSRTRTADTQYF. In nucleotides, the CDR3 is TGTGCCAGCAGCCGCACTAGGACGGCAGATACGCAGTATTTT.

V is TRBV2 and J is TRBJ1-5; no clear D. The germline CDR1 and CDR2 sequences are SNHLY and FYNNEI. This CDR3 region has 14 residues. Trimming shortened V by 6 bases and J by 7 bases, and 16 bases separated the two germline ends. CDR3 coding DNA: TGTGCCAGCAGCTTAAATGGAGGGCGCCAGCCCCAGCATTTT. Its translation is CASSLNGGRQPQHF.

J is TRBJ2-1 and V is TRBV18; perhaps TRBD2 as D (5 bases). Germline values: CDR1 KGHSH, CDR2 LQKENI. The CDR3 loop spans 14 amino acids. Trimming removed 4 bases from V and 5 bases from J, with 12 bases in between. Here the CDR3 DNA reads TGTGCCAGCTCACACAGCGGACTTAACAATGAGCAGTTCTTC. Translated: CASSHSGLNNEQFF.

The chain employs TRBV29-1 and TRBJ1-3, with D hard to call. The CDR3 spans 13 residues. V lost 6 bases to trimming and J lost 0 bases, with 9 bases between them. Germline CDR1 and CDR2: SQVTM and ANQGSEA. CDR3 DNA: TGCAGCGTGGTCCCGGTCTCTGGAAACACCATATATTTT. Translation: CSVVPVSGNTIYF.

V and J are TRBV2 and TRBJ2-3; 8 bases agree with TRBD1. The CDR3 loop spans 15 amino acids. Germline V lookup: CDR1 SNHLY, CDR2 FYNNEI. V lost 4 bases, J lost 2 bases, and 5 bases stayed unmatched. CDR3 protein: CASSGDRIFTDTQYF. The CDR3, as DNA: TGTGCCAGCAGTGGGGACAGGATCTTCACAGATACGCAGTATTTT.